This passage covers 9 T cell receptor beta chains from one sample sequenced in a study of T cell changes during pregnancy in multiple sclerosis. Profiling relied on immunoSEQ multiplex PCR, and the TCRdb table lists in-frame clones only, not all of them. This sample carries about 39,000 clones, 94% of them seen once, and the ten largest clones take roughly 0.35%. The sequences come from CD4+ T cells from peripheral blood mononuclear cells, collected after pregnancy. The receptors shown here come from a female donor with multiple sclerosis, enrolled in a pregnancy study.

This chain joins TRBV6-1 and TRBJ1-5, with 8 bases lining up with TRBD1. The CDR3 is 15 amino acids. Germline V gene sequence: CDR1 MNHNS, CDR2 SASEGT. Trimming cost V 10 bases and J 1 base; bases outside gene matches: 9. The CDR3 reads CAILTGGSSNQPQHF. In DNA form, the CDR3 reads TGTGCCATCTTAACAGGGGGATCGAGCAATCAGCCCCAGCATTTT.

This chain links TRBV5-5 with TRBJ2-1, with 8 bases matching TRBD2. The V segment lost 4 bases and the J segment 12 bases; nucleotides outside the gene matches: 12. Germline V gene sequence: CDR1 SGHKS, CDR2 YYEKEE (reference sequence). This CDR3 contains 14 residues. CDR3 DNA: TGTGCCAGCAGCCCCCGGGGGGGACGGGGGGTGCAGTTCTTC. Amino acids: CASSPRGGRGVQFF.

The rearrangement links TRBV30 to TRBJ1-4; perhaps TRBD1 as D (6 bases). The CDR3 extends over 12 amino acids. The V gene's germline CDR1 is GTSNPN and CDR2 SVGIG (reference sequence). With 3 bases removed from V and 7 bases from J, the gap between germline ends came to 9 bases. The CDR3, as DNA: TGTGCCTGGAGCAGGGGTAGTGAAAAACTGTTTTTT. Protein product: CAWSRGSEKLFF.

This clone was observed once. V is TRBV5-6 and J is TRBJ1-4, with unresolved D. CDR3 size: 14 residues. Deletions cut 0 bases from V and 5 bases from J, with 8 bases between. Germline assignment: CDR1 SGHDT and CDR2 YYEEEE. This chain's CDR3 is CASSLGRNNEKLFF. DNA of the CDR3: TGTGCCAGCAGCTTGGGGCGGAACAATGAAAAACTGTTTTTT. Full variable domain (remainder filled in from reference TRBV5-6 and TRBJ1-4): DAGVTQSPTHLIKTRGQQVTLRCSPKSGHDTVSWYQQALGQGPQFIFQYYEEEERQRGNFPDRFSGHQFPNYSSELNVNALLLGDSALYLCASSLGRNNEKLFFGSGTQLSVL.

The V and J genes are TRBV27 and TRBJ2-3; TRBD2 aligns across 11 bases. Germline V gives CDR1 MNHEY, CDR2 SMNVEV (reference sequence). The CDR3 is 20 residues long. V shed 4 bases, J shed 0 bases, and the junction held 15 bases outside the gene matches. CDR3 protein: CASSYLGLAGGPTSTDTQYF. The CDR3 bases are TGTGCCAGCAGTTACCTGGGGCTAGCGGGGGGACCGACTAGCACAGATACGCAGTATTTT.

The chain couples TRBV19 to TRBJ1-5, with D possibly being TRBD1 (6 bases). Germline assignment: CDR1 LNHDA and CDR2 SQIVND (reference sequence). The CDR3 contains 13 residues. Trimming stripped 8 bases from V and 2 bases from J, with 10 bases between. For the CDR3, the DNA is TGTGCCAGTGTCAGGGGAGGCAATCAGCCCCAGCATTTT. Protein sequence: CASVRGGNQPQHF.

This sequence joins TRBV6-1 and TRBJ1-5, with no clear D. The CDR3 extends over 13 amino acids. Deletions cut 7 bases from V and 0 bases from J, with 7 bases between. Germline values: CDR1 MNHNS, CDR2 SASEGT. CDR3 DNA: TGTGCCAGCACTGAGTATAGCAATCAGCCCCAGCATTTT. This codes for CASTEYSNQPQHF.

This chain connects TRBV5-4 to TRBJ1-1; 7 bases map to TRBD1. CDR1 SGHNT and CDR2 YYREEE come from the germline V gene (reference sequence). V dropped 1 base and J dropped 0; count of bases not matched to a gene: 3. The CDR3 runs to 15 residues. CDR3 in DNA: TGTGCCAGCAGCTTGCAGGGGACAGTGAACACTGAAGCTTTCTTT. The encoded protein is CASSLQGTVNTEAFF.

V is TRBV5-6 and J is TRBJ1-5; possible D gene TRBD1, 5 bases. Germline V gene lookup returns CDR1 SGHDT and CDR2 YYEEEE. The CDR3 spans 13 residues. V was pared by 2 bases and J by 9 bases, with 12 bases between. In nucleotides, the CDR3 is TGTGCCAGCAGCTTAGCAGGGAGGGGGCCCCAGCATTTT. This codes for CASSLAGRGPQHF.